This TCR beta chain was obtained from a study of blood T cell repertoires in COVID-19. Study-level information: T cells, B-cell-depleted T cells, or PBMCs provided the cDNA or gDNA that served as material.

The length of the CDR3 is 13 residues. After removal of 7 bases from V and 7 bases from J, the junction contained 8 bases not matched to a gene. CDR1 and CDR2 from the germline V gene are LGHDT and YNNKEL (reference sequence). Sequencing was performed with immunoSEQ multiplex PCR; in TCRdb, only in-frame clones are kept and a portion is missing. The sample yields approximately 150,000 clones, around 83% seen once. Specimen: peripheral blood. The gene calls are TRBV3-1 (or the pseudogene TRBV3-2) and TRBJ2-5; TRBD2 matches 8 bases. The clonotype was recovered from a man aged 25 to 45 with COVID-19, enrolled during active disease. This chain's CDR3 is CASTLSGTGTQYF. The CDR3 DNA follows: TGTGCCAGCACCCTTAGCGGGACGGGGACCCAGTACTTC.